The rows below give T cell receptor beta chains drawn from one sample of a study of T cell responses to AZD1222 COVID-19 vaccine. Sequencing used immunoSEQ multiplex PCR; TCRdb keeps in-frame clones, though not all of them. The sample carries about 110,000 clones, 70% to 90% recorded once. This specimen was peripheral blood, taken 28 days after the second AZD1222 dose. The source is an adult who received the AZD1222 COVID-19 vaccine. Both conserved end residues are part of each CDR3. Each record gives: J gene, D gene, clone size, V gene, CDR3 protein, CDR3 DNA. The D gene is left open where the match is weak. Clone size is given for some rows only: seen once, a few or many times, or a class if the clone is expanded.

J gene: TRBJ2-7; D gene: .; clone size: .; V gene: TRBV5-6; CDR3 protein: CASSLSGGRQYF; CDR3 DNA: TGTGCCAGCAGCTTAAGCGGAGGGCGGCAGTACTTC
J gene: TRBJ2-2; D gene: .; clone size: .; V gene: TRBV5-1; CDR3 protein: CASRDGNTGELFF; CDR3 DNA: TGCGCCAGCAGGGATGGGAACACCGGGGAGCTGTTTTTT
J gene: TRBJ2-3; D gene: .; clone size: few; V gene: TRBV18; CDR3 protein: CASSPSTDTQYF; CDR3 DNA: TGTGCCAGCTCACCAAGCACAGATACGCAGTATTTT
J gene: TRBJ1-2; D gene: .; clone size: .; V gene: TRBV4-1; CDR3 protein: CASSQKTRQGYTF; CDR3 DNA: TGCGCCAGCAGCCAAAAGACCCGACAGGGCTACACCTTC
J gene: TRBJ2-5; D gene: .; clone size: .; V gene: TRBV2; CDR3 protein: CASSDRSWTFQETQYF; CDR3 DNA: TGTGCCAGCAGTGACCGGAGCTGGACCTTCCAAGAGACCCAGTACTTC
J gene: TRBJ1-2; D gene: .; clone size: .; V gene: TRBV3-1/TRBV3-2; CDR3 protein: CASSQVRRGLAVPNYGYTF; CDR3 DNA: TGTGCCAGCAGCCAAGTCCGGAGGGGGTTGGCAGTCCCTAACTATGGCTACACCTTC
J gene: TRBJ2-3; D gene: .; clone size: .; V gene: TRBV7-9; CDR3 protein: CASSLSGRGPTDTQYF; CDR3 DNA: TGTGCCAGCAGCTTGTCCGGGCGGGGGCCCACAGATACGCAGTATTTT
J gene: TRBJ2-1; D gene: TRBD2; clone size: .; V gene: TRBV5-1; CDR3 protein: CASSVTSGAYNEQFF; CDR3 DNA: TGCGCCAGCAGCGTGACTAGCGGAGCCTACAATGAGCAGTTCTTC
J gene: TRBJ1-6; D gene: TRBD1; clone size: .; V gene: TRBV5-1; CDR3 protein: CASSLAGGAGSPLHF; CDR3 DNA: TGCGCCAGCAGCTTGGCAGGGGGCGCGGGGTCACCCCTCCACTTT
J gene: TRBJ2-7; D gene: .; clone size: .; V gene: TRBV2; CDR3 protein: CASRGGTGRREQYF; CDR3 DNA: TGTGCCAGCCGGGGGGGGACAGGGCGTAGGGAGCAGTACTTC
J gene: TRBJ2-2; D gene: .; clone size: once; V gene: TRBV7-3; CDR3 protein: CASSSPPTGELFF; CDR3 DNA: TGTGCCAGCAGCTCACCCCCCACCGGGGAGCTGTTTTTT
J gene: TRBJ1-5; D gene: .; clone size: .; V gene: TRBV19; CDR3 protein: CASRGYSNQPQHF; CDR3 DNA: TGTGCCAGTAGAGGGTATAGCAATCAGCCCCAGCATTTT
J gene: TRBJ1-2; D gene: TRBD1; clone size: once; V gene: TRBV6-5; CDR3 protein: CASRPSGTGAPHYTF; CDR3 DNA: TGTGCCAGCAGACCATCCGGGACAGGGGCTCCCCACTACACCTTC
J gene: TRBJ1-2; D gene: .; clone size: once; V gene: TRBV12-5; CDR3 protein: CASGRQDYGYTF; CDR3 DNA: TGTGCTAGTGGTCGCCAGGATTATGGCTACACCTTC
J gene: TRBJ2-7; D gene: .; clone size: .; V gene: TRBV19; CDR3 protein: CASSIETGAVGYEQYF; CDR3 DNA: TGTGCCAGTAGTATAGAGACCGGGGCAGTAGGGTACGAGCAGTACTTC
J gene: TRBJ1-6; D gene: TRBD1; clone size: .; V gene: TRBV11-1; CDR3 protein: CASSSRTGDNSPLHF; CDR3 DNA: TGTGCCAGCAGCTCCCGGACAGGGGATAATTCACCCCTCCACTTT
J gene: TRBJ2-7; D gene: .; clone size: .; V gene: TRBV10-3; CDR3 protein: CAISESNLRYEQYF; CDR3 DNA: TGTGCCATCAGTGAGTCGAATCTGCGCTACGAGCAGTACTTC
J gene: TRBJ1-2; D gene: .; clone size: .; V gene: TRBV15; CDR3 protein: CATSRDSPPRYGYTF; CDR3 DNA: TGTGCCACCAGCAGAGATTCGCCCCCTAGGTATGGCTACACCTTC
J gene: TRBJ2-5; D gene: .; clone size: .; V gene: TRBV7-8; CDR3 protein: CASSLGRKTQYF; CDR3 DNA: TGTGCCAGCAGCCTAGGTCGAAAGACCCAGTACTTC
J gene: TRBJ2-4; D gene: .; clone size: .; V gene: TRBV7-2; CDR3 protein: CASSPQSENIQYF; CDR3 DNA: TGTGCCAGCAGCCCCCAGTCGGAAAACATTCAGTACTTC
J gene: TRBJ2-2; D gene: TRBD2; clone size: .; V gene: TRBV4-2; CDR3 protein: CASSLDLGFSGNPYTGELFF; CDR3 DNA: TGTGCCAGCAGCCTCGACCTGGGATTTAGCGGGAACCCGTACACCGGGGAGCTGTTTTTT
J gene: TRBJ2-5; D gene: TRBD2; clone size: .; V gene: TRBV18; CDR3 protein: CASSPELAGDPTTETQYF; CDR3 DNA: TGTGCCAGCTCACCAGAACTAGCGGGGGATCCAACCACAGAGACCCAGTACTTC
J gene: TRBJ2-6; D gene: .; clone size: .; V gene: TRBV7-2; CDR3 protein: CASSVGSGANVLTF; CDR3 DNA: TGTGCCAGCAGCGTCGGTTCTGGGGCCAACGTCCTGACTTTC
J gene: TRBJ1-2; D gene: .; clone size: .; V gene: TRBV5-1; CDR3 protein: CASSLGGRGSYGYTF; CDR3 DNA: TGCGCCAGCAGCTTAGGTGGTCGTGGGAGTTATGGCTACACCTTC
J gene: TRBJ1-4; D gene: TRBD1; clone size: .; V gene: TRBV3-1/TRBV3-2; CDR3 protein: CASSPPGQGGEKLFF; CDR3 DNA: TGTGCCAGCAGCCCACCGGGACAGGGTGGTGAAAAACTGTTTTTT
J gene: TRBJ2-2; D gene: TRBD1; clone size: .; V gene: TRBV19; CDR3 protein: CASSIYAGGNGELFF; CDR3 DNA: TGTGCCAGTAGTATTTACGCAGGGGGAAACGGGGAGCTGTTTTTT
J gene: TRBJ2-1; D gene: .; clone size: .; V gene: TRBV4-2; CDR3 protein: CASSQASGSYNEQFF; CDR3 DNA: TGTGCCAGCAGCCAAGCTTCGGGCTCCTACAATGAGCAGTTCTTC
J gene: TRBJ2-3; D gene: .; clone size: .; V gene: TRBV6-5; CDR3 protein: CASSQQGPDTQYF; CDR3 DNA: TGTGCCAGCAGTCAGCAGGGGCCAGATACGCAGTATTTT
J gene: TRBJ2-3; D gene: .; clone size: .; V gene: TRBV27; CDR3 protein: CASSLRGSDTQYF; CDR3 DNA: TGTGCCAGCAGTTTGCGGGGATCAGATACGCAGTATTTT
J gene: TRBJ1-2; D gene: TRBD1; clone size: .; V gene: TRBV7-2; CDR3 protein: CASSLQGEVGAGYTF; CDR3 DNA: TGTGCCAGCAGCCTACAGGGGGAGGTGGGTGCTGGCTACACCTTC
J gene: TRBJ2-5; D gene: .; clone size: .; V gene: TRBV11-3; CDR3 protein: CASSLGLWANSETQYF; CDR3 DNA: TGTGCCAGCAGCTTAGGGTTGTGGGCGAATTCGGAGACCCAGTACTTC
J gene: TRBJ1-5; D gene: .; clone size: .; V gene: TRBV9; CDR3 protein: CASSSGDFNQPQHF; CDR3 DNA: TGTGCCAGCAGCTCGGGGGACTTTAATCAGCCCCAGCATTTT
J gene: TRBJ2-7; D gene: TRBD2; clone size: .; V gene: TRBV7-8; CDR3 protein: CASSLTSGGLSSYEQYF; CDR3 DNA: TGTGCCAGCAGCTTGACTAGCGGGGGGTTAAGCTCCTACGAGCAGTACTTC
J gene: TRBJ2-7; D gene: .; clone size: .; V gene: TRBV5-1; CDR3 protein: CASSLEVRVTAEQYF; CDR3 DNA: TGCGCCAGCAGCTTGGAGGTCAGGGTAACGGCCGAGCAGTACTTC
J gene: TRBJ2-3; D gene: .; clone size: .; V gene: TRBV28; CDR3 protein: CASILGGGDTQYF; CDR3 DNA: TGTGCCAGCATTCTTGGAGGGGGAGATACGCAGTATTTT
J gene: TRBJ2-7; D gene: TRBD1; clone size: once; V gene: TRBV5-1; CDR3 protein: CASSLRQGTYEQYF; CDR3 DNA: TGCGCCAGCAGCTTGCGACAGGGGACCTACGAGCAGTACTTC
J gene: TRBJ2-4; D gene: TRBD1; clone size: .; V gene: TRBV4-2; CDR3 protein: CASSQDGTGGAKNIQYF; CDR3 DNA: TGTGCCAGCAGCCAAGATGGGACAGGGGGTGCCAAAAACATTCAGTACTTC
J gene: TRBJ2-7; D gene: .; clone size: once; V gene: TRBV4-1; CDR3 protein: CASSQGSGRGIGEQYF; CDR3 DNA: TGCGCCAGCAGCCAAGGCTCCGGACGGGGGATTGGCGAGCAGTACTTC
J gene: TRBJ1-2; D gene: .; clone size: .; V gene: TRBV21-1; CDR3 protein: CASSNLGLYGYTF; CDR3 DNA: TGTGCCAGCAGCAATTTGGGTCTCTATGGCTACACCTTC
J gene: TRBJ2-1; D gene: TRBD2; clone size: .; V gene: TRBV10-3; CDR3 protein: CAIRLAGADNEQFF; CDR3 DNA: TGTGCCATCAGGCTAGCGGGGGCTGACAATGAGCAGTTCTTC
J gene: TRBJ2-1; D gene: .; clone size: .; V gene: TRBV9; CDR3 protein: CASSVADRRIDEQFF; CDR3 DNA: TGTGCCAGCAGCGTAGCCGACAGGAGGATCGATGAGCAGTTCTTC
J gene: TRBJ2-3; D gene: .; clone size: .; V gene: TRBV28; CDR3 protein: CASSSPRRYTDTQYF; CDR3 DNA: TGTGCCAGCAGCTCTCCCCGCCGGTACACAGATACGCAGTATTTT
J gene: TRBJ1-2; D gene: .; clone size: once; V gene: TRBV5-4; CDR3 protein: CASSLVSSSWRYGYTF; CDR3 DNA: TGTGCCAGCAGCTTAGTATCGTCAAGTTGGAGATATGGCTACACCTTC
J gene: TRBJ2-1; D gene: .; clone size: .; V gene: TRBV20-1; CDR3 protein: CSATYTEQFF; CDR3 DNA: TGCAGTGCTACGTACACTGAGCAGTTCTTC
J gene: TRBJ2-3; D gene: TRBD2; clone size: .; V gene: TRBV9; CDR3 protein: CASSAGTRASTDTQYF; CDR3 DNA: TGTGCCAGCAGCGCCGGGACTAGAGCTAGCACAGATACGCAGTATTTT
J gene: TRBJ2-3; D gene: .; clone size: .; V gene: TRBV18; CDR3 protein: CASSSQGAGGTDTQYF; CDR3 DNA: TGTGCCAGCTCATCCCAGGGCGCAGGGGGCACAGATACGCAGTATTTT
J gene: TRBJ2-7; D gene: .; clone size: .; V gene: TRBV28; CDR3 protein: CASRMWGGGNMEQYF; CDR3 DNA: TGTGCCAGCAGGATGTGGGGCGGTGGAAATATGGAGCAGTACTTC
J gene: TRBJ2-1; D gene: .; clone size: .; V gene: TRBV27; CDR3 protein: CATALSYNEQFF; CDR3 DNA: TGTGCCACCGCGCTTTCCTACAATGAGCAGTTCTTC
J gene: TRBJ1-4; D gene: .; clone size: once; V gene: TRBV4-1; CDR3 protein: CASSQASGATNEKLFF; CDR3 DNA: TGCGCCAGCAGCCAAGCATCCGGTGCAACTAATGAAAAACTGTTTTTT
J gene: TRBJ1-5; D gene: .; clone size: .; V gene: TRBV6-2/TRBV6-3; CDR3 protein: CASSTRTAGQHF; CDR3 DNA: TGTGCCAGCAGCACCCGGACGGCCGGTCAGCATTTT
J gene: TRBJ1-2; D gene: .; clone size: .; V gene: TRBV19; CDR3 protein: CASTLGTDGYTF; CDR3 DNA: TGTGCCAGTACCCTTGGGACGGATGGCTACACCTTC
J gene: TRBJ2-4; D gene: TRBD1; clone size: .; V gene: TRBV24-1; CDR3 protein: CATSSGQGNQNIQYF; CDR3 DNA: TGTGCCACCAGTTCCGGACAGGGGAATCAAAACATTCAGTACTTC
J gene: TRBJ2-5; D gene: .; clone size: .; V gene: TRBV27; CDR3 protein: CASNRWGAGETQYF; CDR3 DNA: TGTGCCAGCAACCGGTGGGGGGCAGGGGAGACCCAGTACTTC